This record covers a single T cell receptor beta chain. What it binds is unknown. These data originate in a study of cytomegalovirus exposure and HLA in healthy donors. Study outcomes and limitations: One later analysis, an examination of the 120 validation repertoires, found that first-cohort TCR clusters tended to co-occur in them. The study labeled 180 or so TCR beta chains cytomegalovirus-associated.

The germline V gene encodes CDR1 MDHEN and CDR2 SYDVKM. The CDR3 runs to 16 residues. After removal of 9 bases from V and 2 bases from J, the junction contained 11 bases not matched to a gene. The validation cohort, a group of more than 100 subjects, included the donors and was separate from the approximately 660-subject first cohort. Sequenced by immunoSEQ multiplex PCR; TCRdb stores in-frame clones only, minus some. The profile covers some 250,000 clones, with 86% appearing a single time and 1% to 1.5% taken by the ten largest. V and J are TRBV28 and TRBJ2-5; 11 nucleotides agree with TRBD2. The sequence derives from a woman aged 30 to 39 in good health and CMV-seropositive. The sample comprised PBMCs. Written as DNA, the CDR3 is TGTGCCAGTCATGGAGGGGGACTAGCGGATCAAGAGACCCAGTACTTC. It translates to CASHGGGLADQETQYF.